This T cell receptor (beta chain) was profiled in a study of radiotherapy plus CTLA-4 blockade in lung cancer. Overall study findings and caveats: TCR clones originating in tumors grew in number in blood after radiotherapy plus ipilimumab.

Measured with immunoSEQ multiplex PCR; TCRdb has only the in-frame clones, and not every one. Of tens of thousands of clones in the sample, around 87% are singletons; the top ten hold roughly 17%. CDR1 is LGHNA, CDR2 YNFKEQ, per germline. The length of the CDR3 is 12 residues. V was pared by 4 bases and J by 1 base, with 4 bases between. In the case of this clone: Antigen unknown.

The clonotype originates from a human donor with non-small cell lung cancer that progressed on radiotherapy plus ipilimumab. Sequencing was performed on peripheral blood, taken from a patient treated with radiotherapy plus ipilimumab. The chain links TRBV4-2 to TRBJ1-1; D is unresolved. The CDR3 coding sequence is TGTGCCAGCAGCCCGAGGAACACTGAAGCTTTCTTT. Residues: CASSPRNTEAFF.